This TCR beta chain was found in a study of blood T cell repertoires in COVID-19. Repertoires were generated with immunoSEQ multiplex PCR, while TCRdb's copy carries only in-frame clones and drops some. The sample shows roughly 200,000 clones, roughly 80% of them seen only once. The receptor's source is a man over 45 with active or convalescent COVID-19. The sample was peripheral blood.

The CDR3 coding sequence is TGTGCCAGCAGTTTGACAGGGGTCACTGAAGCTTTCTTT. It specifies CASSLTGVTEAFF. The gene calls are TRBV6-5 and TRBJ1-1; 8 bases align to TRBD1. Germline V gives CDR1 MNHEY, CDR2 SVGAGI. Trimming took 4 bases from V and 4 from J; bases not matched to a gene: 2. There are 13 residues in the CDR3.